A selection of T cell receptor beta chains follows, all from one sample in a study of neoadjuvant nivolumab and ipilimumab in lung cancer. Only in-frame clones appear in the TCRdb table, and some are missing; sequencing was by immunoSEQ multiplex PCR. The sample holds 20,000 to 25,000 clones, approximately 82% seen once. Sequencing used peripheral blood, obtained before neoadjuvant nivolumab, alone or with ipilimumab. The source of these receptors is an adult with non-small cell lung cancer. The CDR3 runs from the conserved cysteine through the conserved F or W. A D gene is named only where the DNA matches it firmly. Size values are once, few and many counts, or a class for expanded clones, and some rows have none.

TRBD2	-	TRBV4-2	TRBJ2-7	CASSQDRGRAGPKYF	TGTGCCAGCAGCCAAGATCGTGGGAGGGCAGGCCCAAAGTACTTC
TRBD1	-	TRBV11-2	TRBJ2-7	CASSSNRDRAHEQYF	TGTGCCAGCAGCTCGAACAGGGACAGGGCCCACGAGCAGTACTTC
TRBD1	-	TRBV19	TRBJ2-7	CASSISAGQGGYEQYF	TGTGCCAGTAGTATAAGCGCGGGACAGGGTGGTTACGAGCAGTACTTC
-	-	TRBV5-1	TRBJ2-2	CASSLRQDGTGELFF	TGCGCCAGCAGCCTCCGACAGGATGGCACCGGGGAGCTGTTTTTT
-	-	TRBV11-3	TRBJ2-2	CASEGGGDDTGELFF	TGTGCCAGCGAAGGGGGGGGAGACGACACCGGGGAGCTGTTTTTT
-	few	TRBV5-6	TRBJ2-1	CASSLGGGIDEQFF	TGTGCCAGCAGCTTGGGAGGGGGTATCGATGAGCAGTTCTTC
-	-	TRBV9	TRBJ2-1	CASSVAGTSSYNEQFF	TGTGCCAGCAGCGTAGCTGGCACGAGCTCCTACAATGAGCAGTTCTTC
TRBD1	-	TRBV7-9	TRBJ2-5	CASSSSRDSQETQYF	TGTGCCAGCAGCTCTAGCCGGGACAGCCAAGAGACCCAGTACTTC
-	-	TRBV18	TRBJ2-2	CASSPAGPGELFF	TGTGCCAGCTCACCAGCTGGGCCCGGGGAGCTGTTTTTT
-	-	TRBV29-1	TRBJ1-1	CSVADGVGAFF	TGCAGCGTTGCTGACGGAGTGGGGGCTTTCTTT
-	-	TRBV11-3	TRBJ2-1	CASSSSSSYNEQFF	TGTGCCAGCAGCTCATCGAGCTCCTACAATGAGCAGTTCTTC
TRBD1	-	TRBV5-6	TRBJ2-7	CASSPNRDSGYEQYF	TGTGCCAGCAGCCCTAACCGGGACAGTGGCTACGAGCAGTACTTC
-	-	TRBV9	TRBJ2-1	CASSVEGKSYNEQFF	TGTGCCAGCAGCGTAGAGGGGAAGTCCTACAATGAGCAGTTCTTC
TRBD2	-	TRBV2	TRBJ2-7	CASSFGTSNEQYF	TGTGCCAGCAGTTTCGGGACTAGTAACGAGCAGTACTTC
TRBD1	-	TRBV5-1	TRBJ2-7	CASNRGQGAGEQYF	TGCGCCAGCAACCGAGGACAGGGGGCAGGCGAGCAGTACTTC
TRBD1	-	TRBV7-3	TRBJ1-2	CASSPQGQPSDGYTF	TGTGCCAGCAGCCCGCAGGGACAGCCCTCTGATGGCTACACCTTC